These T cell receptor beta chains were read from a single sample in a study of cytomegalovirus exposure and HLA in healthy donors. Generated by immunoSEQ multiplex PCR, the TCRdb table keeps only in-frame clones and is missing some. The repertoire holds 33,000 or so clones, with around nine tenths as singletons. Material for sequencing was PBMCs. These receptors came from a woman aged 18-29 years in good health and CMV-seronegative. Each CDR3 is given with its conserved first and last residue. The D gene is left open where the match is weak. The size field is filled for only some rows; it gives once, few, many or a size class.

TRBD2,TRBV18,NA,TRBJ2-2,TGTGCCAGCTCACCACTCGTTACTAGCGGGAAAACGGCCGGGGAGCTGTTTTTT,CASSPLVTSGKTAGELFF
TRBD2,TRBV28,NA,TRBJ2-5,TGTGCCAGGAGCGAGCGGGACGAGACCCAGTACTTC,CARSERDETQYF
TRBD2,TRBV7-3,NA,TRBJ2-2,TGTGCCAGCAGCTTAGGGACTAGTTCCGGGGAGCTGTTTTTT,CASSLGTSSGELFF
NA,TRBV6-1,NA,TRBJ2-3,TGTGCCAGCAGTGAAGTCGGGGGACCGCCGGGGGATACGCAGTATTTT,CASSEVGGPPGDTQYF
TRBD2,TRBV11-3,few,TRBJ2-5,TGTGCCAGCAGCAAGGGACTAGCGGGACCATACCAAGAGACCCAGTACTTC,CASSKGLAGPYQETQYF
NA,TRBV30,NA,TRBJ2-7,TGTGCCTGGAGTGTAGGGGCGAACCCAACCTACGAGCAGTACTTC,CAWSVGANPTYEQYF
NA,TRBV2,once,TRBJ1-2,TGTGCCAGCAGTGTGGTAGAGGGTAAATATGGCTACACCTTC,CASSVVEGKYGYTF
NA,TRBV28,few,TRBJ1-5,TGTGCCAGCAGTAAAACAGGGTTAAAGCCCCAGCATTTT,CASSKTGLKPQHF
NA,TRBV12-5,few,TRBJ2-3,TGTGCTAGTGGGGGGGCAGGGGTTTCGGATACGCAGTATTTT,CASGGAGVSDTQYF
NA,TRBV14,once,TRBJ2-5,TGTGCCAGCAGCTATCAGGGCGGACGACCCCAAGAGACCCAGTACTTC,CASSYQGGRPQETQYF
TRBD2,TRBV29-1,NA,TRBJ2-1,TGCAGCGTTGCCCCCCACCGAAAACTAGCGTTAACGAACAATGAGCAGTTCTTC,CSVAPHRKLALTNNEQFF
NA,TRBV27,NA,TRBJ1-1,TGTGCCAGCAGTCCCCGACAGTTGAACACTGAAGCTTTCTTT,CASSPRQLNTEAFF
NA,TRBV11-2,NA,TRBJ2-3,TGTGCCAGCAGCCTCACAGATACGCAGTATTTT,CASSLTDTQYF
TRBD1,TRBV5-4,NA,TRBJ2-7,TGTGCCAGCAGCTTGGGGGGGACAGCCATGTACGAGCAGTACTTC,CASSLGGTAMYEQYF
TRBD2,TRBV7-3,NA,TRBJ2-3,TGTGCCAGCAGCCCGGGACTAGCGGGAACCACAGATACGCAGTATTTT,CASSPGLAGTTDTQYF
TRBD2,TRBV7-2,few,TRBJ2-1,TGTGCCAGCAGCGTTAGCGGGACCCTATACAATGAGCAGTTCTTC,CASSVSGTLYNEQFF
TRBD1,TRBV2,NA,TRBJ1-2,TGTGCCAGCAGTGAAGGGGGCAGGGGGAACTATGGCTACACCTTC,CASSEGGRGNYGYTF
NA,TRBV21-1,NA,TRBJ2-3,TGTGCCAGCAGCAGGCGGGACAGGGGACTAGCGGTTAGCACAGATACGCAGTATTTT,CASSRRDRGLAVSTDTQYF
TRBD2,TRBV19,once,TRBJ2-7,TGTGCCAGTAGTGCCGGAGGACTAGCGGGCGAAGAAGAGCAGTACTTC,CASSAGGLAGEEEQYF
TRBD2,TRBV10-2,NA,TRBJ2-1,TGCGCCAGCAGTGAAAGGGCTAGCGGGACTAATGAGCAGTTCTTC,CASSERASGTNEQFF
NA,TRBV5-1,NA,TRBJ2-7,TGCGCCAGCAGCGTAAAACAGGGAGTCGAGCAGTACTTC,CASSVKQGVEQYF
NA,TRBV9,once,TRBJ1-2,TGTGCCAGCAGCCCCCGTAGTTCTAGTAGCATCCTCTATGGCTACACCTTC,CASSPRSSSSILYGYTF
NA,TRBV6-1,NA,TRBJ2-1,TGTGCCAGCAGTGAAGCATGGAGTATGGAGCAGTTCTTC,CASSEAWSMEQFF
NA,TRBV7-2,NA,TRBJ2-7,TGTGCCAGCAGCCTAAAATATCGTCTGCTCGAGCAGTACTTC,CASSLKYRLLEQYF
NA,TRBV6-5,NA,TRBJ1-1,TGTGCCAGCAGTTACTCTATCGTGAACACTGAAGCTTTCTTT,CASSYSIVNTEAFF
TRBD1,TRBV6-1,NA,TRBJ1-2,TGTGCCAGCAGTGTCGCCAGGGGGCAGGTTGGCTACACCTTC,CASSVARGQVGYTF
NA,TRBV19,NA,TRBJ2-2,TGTGCCAGTACCGATGGTGTACAGGTCAGTCGCAGCACCGGGGAGCTGTTTTTT,CASTDGVQVSRSTGELFF
TRBD2,TRBV10-2,NA,TRBJ2-7,TGCGCCAGCAACGTGGGACTAGCGGGAACCTACGAGCAGTACTTC,CASNVGLAGTYEQYF
TRBD1,TRBV14,NA,TRBJ2-5,TGTGCCAGCAGCCAGCGACAGGGTGAGACCCAGTACTTC,CASSQRQGETQYF
TRBD1,TRBV30,NA,TRBJ1-2,TGTGCCTCCTTGGAGGGCCCGGGACAGGGGTTCTATGGCTACACCTTC,CASLEGPGQGFYGYTF
TRBD1,TRBV11-2,NA,TRBJ1-5,TGTGCCAGCAGCTTAGGGGGACAGGGCAATCAGCCCCAGCATTTT,CASSLGGQGNQPQHF
NA,TRBV28,few,TRBJ1-1,TGTGCCAGCACCGTTGACACTGAAGCTTTCTTT,CASTVDTEAFF
TRBD2,TRBV30,NA,TRBJ2-3,TGTGCCTGGAGTGTAGCGGGAGCCCACCCTAGCACAGATACGCAGTATTTT,CAWSVAGAHPSTDTQYF
TRBD2,TRBV11-3,NA,TRBJ2-5,TGTGCCAGCAGCTTAGTAGCGGGATCGGAGACCCAGTACTTC,CASSLVAGSETQYF
TRBD1,TRBV4-3,NA,TRBJ1-4,TGCGCCAGCAGCCTCTGGGACAGGGATAATGAAAAACTGTTTTTT,CASSLWDRDNEKLFF
NA,TRBV7-2,NA,TRBJ1-4,TGTGCCAGCAGCTTAGATGATGGGAGGGGGTTAGAAAAACTGTTTTTT,CASSLDDGRGLEKLFF
NA,TRBV27,NA,TRBJ2-7,TGTGCCAGCTCTTTTAGGAGCGCTCCCTACTCCTACGAGCAGTACTTC,CASSFRSAPYSYEQYF
NA,TRBV7-9,NA,TRBJ1-1,TGTTCCAGCGCGGGGGATTGGACTGAAGCTTTCTTT,CSSAGDWTEAFF
NA,TRBV14,NA,TRBJ1-1,TGTGCCAGCAGTCTAGTTTGGAATACTGAAGCTTTCTTT,CASSLVWNTEAFF
TRBD1,TRBV7-9,NA,TRBJ1-1,TGTGCCAGCAGCTTAAGAGGGGGCAGAGATGAAGCTTTCTTT,CASSLRGGRDEAFF
NA,TRBV9,NA,TRBJ2-7,TGTGCCAGCAGCTCAGGAAGGACTTGGGACACCTACGAGCAGTACTTC,CASSSGRTWDTYEQYF
NA,TRBV21-1,NA,TRBJ2-7,TGTGCCAGCAGCAAAGCTGAAACAGGGAGGGCTAGCGGGAACAGCGAGCAGTACTTC,CASSKAETGRASGNSEQYF
NA,TRBV7-9,NA,TRBJ2-3,TGTGCCAGCAGCTTAGGACTCCGCAACACAGATACGCAGTATTTT,CASSLGLRNTDTQYF
TRBD2,TRBV28,NA,TRBJ2-3,TGTGCCAGCAGTTTAGGGGCGGGAGGACACACAGATACGCAGTATTTT,CASSLGAGGHTDTQYF
NA,TRBV7-9,NA,TRBJ2-2,TGTGCCAGCACCCTCACCGGGGAGCTGTTTTTT,CASTLTGELFF
TRBD1,TRBV4-3,NA,TRBJ2-4,TGCGCCAGCAGCCAAGAATTTGGTCCGGGACAGGGGTTGGCCAAAAACATTCAGTACTTC,CASSQEFGPGQGLAKNIQYF